The 30 T cell receptor beta chains below all came from one sample that was sequenced in a study of T cells expressing NK-cell markers. Following a re-call of the 5' RACE reads, TCRdb has one entry per CDR3 protein and lacks DNA. Seen in this sample are a few hundred thousand distinct CDR3 sequences; the ten most common clones hold around 5.3%. The sequencing sample was made of blood T cells: a sorted CD56 or NKG2C T cell subset, CD4+ or CD8+ T cells, or bulk PBMC T cells (not recorded which). These receptors were obtained from a man between 18 and 69 years old in good health.

The V call is TRBV7-9, the J call TRBJ1-4; checking the TCRdb D call of TRBD1 is not possible without DNA. Germline V gene data show CDR1 as SEHNR and CDR2 as FQNEAQ (reference sequence). This CDR3 has 14 amino acids. The CDR3: CASGWAGGHEKLFF. The variable domain in full, with the rest retrieved from reference TRBV7-9 and TRBJ1-4, is DTGVSQNPRHKITKRGQNVTFRCDPISEHNRLYWYRQTLGQGPEFLTYFQNEAQLEKSRLLSDRFSAERPKGSFSTLEIQRTEQGDSAMYLCASGWAGGHEKLFFGSGTQLSVL.

The chain uses TRBV12-3 or TRBV12-4 and TRBJ1-2; no DNA is available, so the TRBD1 call from TCRdb remains unchecked. The CDR3 totals 16 residues. Here the CDR3 reads CASSLAGPGRSYGYTF.

CDR3 residues: CASSQALQGSEGKLFF. The chain couples TRBV4-2 to TRBJ1-4; TCRdb returns TRBD1, unconfirmable since there is no DNA. The CDR3 is made up of 16 amino acids. Germline CDR1 LGHNA, CDR2 YNFKEQ.

The chain couples TRBV11-2 to TRBJ2-2. The CDR3 loop spans 15 amino acids. CDR1 SGHAT and CDR2 FQNNGV come from the germline V gene. The CDR3 here is CASSSFTSYTGELFF.

The gene calls are TRBV7-2 and TRBJ2-1. The CDR3 has 12 amino acids. Germline V CDR1 and CDR2: SGHTA, FQGNSA. CDR3 residues: CASSRTSNEQFF.

This chain connects TRBV9 to TRBJ1-5. There are 13 residues in the CDR3. Germline-derived CDR1 and CDR2 are SGDLS and YYNGEE. CDR3 sequence reads: CASSVRSGGTKHF.

This CDR3 reads CASSYGFSGGAYNEQFF. This rearrangement joins TRBV7-2 to TRBJ2-1; TCRdb picks TRBD2, but there is no DNA to check that call. This CDR3 contains 17 residues. The germline V gene has CDR1 SGHTA and CDR2 FQGNSA.

The rearrangement joins TRBV6-5 to TRBJ1-1; TCRdb gives TRBD1 as the D gene, but with no DNA this cannot be confirmed. CDR3 size: 15 residues. CDR1 is MNHEY, CDR2 SVGAGI, per germline. The CDR3: CASRPGGQGLTEAFF.

V usage is TRBV24-1 and J usage is TRBJ2-5; TCRdb's D call, TRBD2, is unchecked because there is no DNA. Germline lookup yields CDR1 KGHDR and CDR2 SFDVKD. CDR3 size: 14 residues. CDR3 region: CATSRGGLQETQYF.

V gene TRBV18 combines with J gene TRBJ2-6; TCRdb designates TRBD2, a call that cannot be tested without DNA. Germline V gives CDR1 KGHSH, CDR2 LQKENI. The CDR3 has 20 amino acids. CDR3: CASSPRKNSDTISGANVLTF.

The rearrangement uses TRBV19 and TRBJ2-1; TCRdb proposes TRBD2, but this gene call is untestable without DNA. Germline lookup yields CDR1 LNHDA and CDR2 SQIVND (reference sequence). This CDR3 region has 14 residues. This CDR3 is CASSSTSGGDEQFF.

The chain uses TRBV11-2 and TRBJ2-5; TCRdb gives TRBD2 as the D gene, but with no DNA this cannot be confirmed. In germline, CDR1 is SGHAT, CDR2 FQNNGV. CDR3 size: 14 residues. CDR3 sequence: CASSLTGGLETQYF.

This chain links TRBV6-1 with TRBJ1-1. The CDR3 is 13 amino acids. Germline V gene lookup returns CDR1 MNHNS and CDR2 SASEGT. CDR3: CASTWGGRAEAFF.

V usage is TRBV7-9 and J usage is TRBJ2-6. The CDR3 runs to 16 residues. Germline V gene sequence: CDR1 SEHNR, CDR2 FQNEAQ (reference sequence). CDR3 loop: CASSSQSPLGANVLTF.

This rearrangement joins TRBV6-5 to TRBJ1-5. The CDR3 is 14 residues long. Germline-derived CDR1 and CDR2 are MNHEY and SVGAGI. This CDR3 is CASSYSRAYQPQHF.

The V call is TRBV28, the J call TRBJ2-1; TCRdb names TRBD1, which stays unverified in the absence of DNA. This CDR3 is built from 14 residues. The germline V gene encodes CDR1 MDHEN and CDR2 SYDVKM. This CDR3 reads CASRGQLSYNEQFF.

The CDR3 sequence: CASSSQYQGGGYTF. The chain is built from TRBV18 and TRBJ1-2; there is no DNA to check the TCRdb D call of TRBD1. CDR1 and CDR2 (germline): KGHSH, LQKENI. The CDR3 covers 14 residues.

The gene calls are TRBV3-1 and TRBJ2-7. This CDR3 spans 14 amino acids. Germline CDR1 LGHDT, CDR2 YNNKEL (reference sequence). CDR3 amino acids: CASSQEEGLREQYF.

The V call is TRBV7-9, the J call TRBJ2-3. The germline gives CDR1 SEHNR, CDR2 FQNEAQ (reference sequence). This CDR3 is built from 14 residues. The CDR3 sequence: CASSLLLGTDTQYF.

The chain links TRBV12-3 or TRBV12-4 to TRBJ1-4; TCRdb indicates TRBD1, and absent DNA this call remains unverified. This CDR3 spans 15 amino acids. CDR3: CASSLSGLSNEKLFF.

The CDR3 sequence is CASRAGTGKNQPQHF. V gene TRBV2 combines with J gene TRBJ1-5; TCRdb's D call of TRBD1 is untestable without DNA. The germline V gene has CDR1 SNHLY and CDR2 FYNNEI. The CDR3 runs 15 residues.

The chain carries TRBV7-9 and TRBJ1-2. Germline loops: CDR1 SEHNR, CDR2 FQNEAQ (reference sequence). The CDR3 totals 13 residues. The CDR3 spells CASSLRVNYGYTF.

The chain joins TRBV7-2 to TRBJ2-3; there is no DNA to check the TCRdb D call of TRBD2. The CDR3 runs to 16 residues. The germline gives CDR1 SGHTA, CDR2 FQGNSA. CDR3 loop: CASSLGLAHITDTQYF.

This chain uses TRBV25-1 with TRBJ1-1. Germline lookup yields CDR1 MGHDK and CDR2 SYGVNS. CDR3 length equals 13 residues. CDR3 residues: CASTYGRNTEAFF.

The rearrangement links TRBV7-2 to TRBJ2-3. This CDR3 has 15 amino acids. Germline V CDR1 and CDR2: SGHTA, FQGNSA. The CDR3 region is CASSLGPQSTDTQYF.

J is TRBJ2-1 and V is TRBV11-2; the D call from TCRdb, TRBD2, cannot be confirmed without DNA. CDR1 is SGHAT, CDR2 FQNNGV, per germline. CDR3 size: 16 residues. The CDR3 is CASSYWTSGAGYEQFF.

The chain recombines TRBV5-5 with TRBJ2-1; TCRdb names TRBD1, which stays unverified in the absence of DNA. This CDR3 contains 15 residues. Germline V gene lookup returns CDR1 SGHKS and CDR2 YYEKEE (reference sequence). CDR3 in amino acids: CASSLGGAGRNEQFF.

This chain uses TRBV20-1 with TRBJ1-1; lacking DNA, the TRBD1 call made by TCRdb goes unchecked. CDR1 and CDR2 from the germline V gene are DFQATT and SNEGSKA (reference sequence). The CDR3 sequence is 15 residues long. Here the CDR3 reads CSASLDRVKYTEAFF.

V is TRBV25-1 and J is TRBJ2-7; TCRdb's D call, TRBD1, is unchecked because there is no DNA. The CDR3 runs to 15 residues. Germline V CDR1 and CDR2: MGHDK, SYGVNS. CDR3 loop: CASSDFQQGAYEQYF.

This chain connects TRBV6-5 to TRBJ2-6. CDR1 is MNHEY, CDR2 SVGAGI, per germline. CDR3 length: 16 amino acids. The CDR3 sequence is CASSFIQGSGANVLTF.